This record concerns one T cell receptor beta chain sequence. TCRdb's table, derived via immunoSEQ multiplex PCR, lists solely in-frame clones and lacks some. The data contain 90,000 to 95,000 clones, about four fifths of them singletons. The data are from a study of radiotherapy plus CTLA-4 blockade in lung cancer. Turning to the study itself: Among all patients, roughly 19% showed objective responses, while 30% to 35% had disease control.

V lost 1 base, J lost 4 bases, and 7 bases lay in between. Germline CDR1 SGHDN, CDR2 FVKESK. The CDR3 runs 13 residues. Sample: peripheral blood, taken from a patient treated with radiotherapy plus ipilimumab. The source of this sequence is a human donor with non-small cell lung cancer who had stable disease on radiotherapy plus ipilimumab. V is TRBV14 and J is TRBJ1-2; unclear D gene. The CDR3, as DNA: TGTGCCAGCAGCCAAGCCTCGGGCTATGGCTACACCTTC. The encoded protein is CASSQASGYGYTF.